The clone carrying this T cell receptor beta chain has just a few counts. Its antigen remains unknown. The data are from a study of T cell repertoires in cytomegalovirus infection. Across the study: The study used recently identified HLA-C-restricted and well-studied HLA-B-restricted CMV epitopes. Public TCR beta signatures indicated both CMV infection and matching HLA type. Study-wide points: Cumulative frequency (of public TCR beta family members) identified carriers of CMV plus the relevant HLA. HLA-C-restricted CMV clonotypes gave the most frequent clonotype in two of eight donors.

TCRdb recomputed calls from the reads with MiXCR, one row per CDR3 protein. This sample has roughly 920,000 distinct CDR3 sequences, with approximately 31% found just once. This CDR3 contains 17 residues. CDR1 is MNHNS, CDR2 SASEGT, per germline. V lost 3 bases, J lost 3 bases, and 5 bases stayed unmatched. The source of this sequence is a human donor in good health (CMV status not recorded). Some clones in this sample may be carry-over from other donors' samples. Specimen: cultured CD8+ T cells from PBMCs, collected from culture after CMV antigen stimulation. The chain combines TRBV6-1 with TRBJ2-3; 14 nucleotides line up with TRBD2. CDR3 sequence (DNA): TGTGCCAGCAGTGAGCGACTAGCGGGGGGGCCAACAGATACGCAGTATTTT. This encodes CASSERLAGGPTDTQYF.